One and the same sample provided the 25 T cell receptor beta chains below, sequenced in a study of blood T cell dynamics during melanoma immunotherapy. Sequencing was performed with immunoSEQ multiplex PCR; in TCRdb, only in-frame clones are kept and a portion is missing. Of 9,000 to 10,000 clones listed, roughly 90% are singletons. Documented time point: pre-treatment baseline. This sample comprised blood, obtained from a patient treated with checkpoint blockade. The receptors derive from a human donor with melanoma.

J is TRBJ2-7 and V is TRBV18; 9 bases align to TRBD1. Germline lookup yields CDR1 KGHSH and CDR2 LQKENI. The CDR3 totals 16 residues. V gave up 2 bases and J gave up 6 bases; unmatched junction bases: 11. CDR3 sequence: CASSPIASGTGTEQYF. The CDR3 DNA reads TGTGCCAGCTCACCAATCGCCTCCGGGACAGGGACCGAGCAGTACTTC.

The J gene is TRBJ1-1, the V gene TRBV27; tentative D call: TRBD1 (5 bases). The CDR3 consists of 13 residues. Trimming removed 8 bases at V and 1 base at J, with 11 bases between. The germline CDR1 and CDR2 sequences are MNHEY and SMNVEV (reference sequence). CDR3 DNA: TGTGCCAGCGGCAGGGACCCGAACACTGAAGCTTTCTTT. This encodes CASGRDPNTEAFF.

This sequence joins TRBV5-1 and TRBJ2-5; D possibly corresponds to TRBD2 (6 bases). Germline-derived CDR1 and CDR2 are SGHRS and YFSETQ. The CDR3 loop spans 15 amino acids. V was pared by 0 bases and J by 5 bases, with 14 bases between. The CDR3: CASSLAGAPGETQYF. Written as DNA, the CDR3 is TGCGCCAGCAGCTTGGCGGGAGCCCCTGGGGAGACCCAGTACTTC.

This chain joins TRBV18 and TRBJ2-3, with a tentative D call TRBD1 (6 bases). CDR1 is KGHSH, CDR2 LQKENI, per germline. There are 16 residues in the CDR3. V was shortened by 3 bases and J by 0 bases, with 13 bases between the two germline ends. The CDR3 DNA follows: TGTGCCAGCTCACCCGGGCAGGGGCTAAGCACAGATACGCAGTATTTT. Encoded protein: CASSPGQGLSTDTQYF.

The gene calls are TRBV2 and TRBJ1-5; 7 bases align to TRBD1. CDR3 size: 14 residues. Germline values: CDR1 SNHLY, CDR2 FYNNEI. With 7 bases clipped from V and 3 bases from J, the junction kept 6 bases outside the gene matches. The CDR3 sequence is CASTWGQLNQPQHF. CDR3 DNA sequence: TGTGCCAGCACCTGGGGACAGCTCAATCAGCCCCAGCATTTT.

The genes are TRBV6-1 and TRBJ2-7, with D possibly TRBD1 on 6 matching bases. The CDR3 is 12 amino acids. Germline lookup yields CDR1 MNHNS and CDR2 SASEGT. Trimming left V 8 bases short and J 4 bases short, with 12 bases between. For the CDR3, the DNA is TGTGCCAGCTCCTTTGACAGGTACGAGCAGTACTTC. It encodes CASSFDRYEQYF.

J is TRBJ2-7 and V is TRBV11-3; the D gene could be TRBD1 or TRBD2 (5 bases each). V was clipped by 5 bases and J by 5 bases, with 16 bases between them. The CDR3 has 14 residues. The germline V gene has CDR1 SGHNT and CDR2 YENEEA. In DNA, the CDR3 is TGTGCCAGCAGCACCCGGGACCGAGAAGACGAGCAGTACTTC. It encodes CASSTRDREDEQYF.

This clone was counted once. The gene calls are TRBV14 and TRBJ1-3; no clear D. Trimming left V 1 base short and J 0 bases short, with 7 bases between. Germline assignment: CDR1 SGHDN and CDR2 FVKESK. CDR3 length: 15 residues. This CDR3 is CASSQAAVSGNTIYF. As DNA, the CDR3 is TGTGCCAGCAGCCAAGCGGCCGTCTCTGGAAACACCATATATTTT.

This chain connects TRBV7-9 to TRBJ2-7, with a weak D call TRBD2 (5 bases). V lost 1 base to trimming and J lost 0 bases, with 10 bases between them. The CDR3 contains 15 residues. The germline V gene has CDR1 SEHNR and CDR2 FQNEAQ (reference sequence). The CDR3 DNA reads TGTGCCAGCAGCTTAGGGGGTGGGAGCTCCTACGAGCAGTACTTC. Its translation is CASSLGGGSSYEQYF. Combining the CDR3 with reference TRBV7-9 and TRBJ2-7 gives the whole variable domain DTGVSQNPRHKITKRGQNVTFRCDPISEHNRLYWYRQTLGQGPEFLTYFQNEAQLEKSRLLSDRFSAERPKGSFSTLEIQRTEQGDSAMYLCASSLGGGSSYEQYFGPGTRLTVT.

The genes are TRBV7-9 and TRBJ2-3, with D possibly TRBD2 on 6 matching bases. The length of the CDR3 is 19 residues. V was cut by 2 bases and J by 0 bases, with 21 bases left in between. Per the germline V gene, CDR1 is SEHNR and CDR2 is FQNEAQ (reference sequence). The CDR3, as DNA: TGTGCCAGCAGCTTATGGGGAGGAAACTCACCCACTAGCACAGATACGCAGTATTTT. Its protein product is CASSLWGGNSPTSTDTQYF.

CDR3 DNA: TGTGCCAGCGGCGACAGGAGAGCCCTCTATGGCTACACCTTC. Translation gives CASGDRRALYGYTF. V and J are TRBV27 and TRBJ1-2, with D possibly matching TRBD1 (6 bases). The CDR3 totals 14 residues. The ends were cut back, 8 bases at V and 4 bases at J, with 17 bases in the middle. The germline CDR1 and CDR2 sequences are MNHEY and SMNVEV (reference sequence).

In DNA form, the CDR3 reads TGTGCCAGCAGCTTGAGGGGTTGGGGGGGCTACACCTTC. It yields the protein CASSLRGWGGYTF. The chain has TRBV7-2 and TRBJ1-2; D perhaps matches TRBD1 (5 bases). The CDR3 runs to 13 residues. The V end was cut by 3 bases, the J end by 8 bases, with 13 bases between. Germline V gene sequence: CDR1 SGHTA, CDR2 FQGNSA.

This clone occurred a few times. The rearrangement joins TRBV11-2 to TRBJ1-1; unclear D gene. V lost 5 bases, J lost 3 bases, and 13 bases lay in between. Germline V gene sequence: CDR1 SGHAT, CDR2 FQNNGV. This CDR3 is 14 amino acids long. The CDR3 DNA follows: TGTGCCAGCAGCCCCGACGGAGGGTACACTGAAGCTTTCTTT. This sequence encodes CASSPDGGYTEAFF. Supplemented by reference TRBV11-2 and TRBJ1-1, the full variable domain reads EAGVAQSPRYKIIEKRQSVAFWCNPISGHATLYWYQQILGQGPKLLIQFQNNGVVDDSQLPKDRFSAERLKGVDSTLKIQPAKLEDSAVYLCASSPDGGYTEAFFGQGTRLTVV.

The rearrangement uses TRBV11-2 and TRBJ2-7; possibly TRBD1 for D (5 bases). Germline V gene lookup returns CDR1 SGHAT and CDR2 FQNNGV. Trimming stripped 5 bases from V and 2 bases from J, with 13 bases between. The CDR3 consists of 14 residues. CDR3 DNA sequence: TGTGCCAGCAGCCCCCCCGGACAAGCCTACGAGCAGTACTTC. Translated: CASSPPGQAYEQYF.

V gene TRBV6-5 combines with J gene TRBJ2-7, with 7 bases aligning to TRBD1. This CDR3 region has 13 residues. Losses at the gene ends were 6 bases for V and 7 bases for J; bases not matched to a gene: 9. CDR1 MNHEY and CDR2 SVGAGI come from the germline V gene. This CDR3 is CASSRTGGEEQYF. In DNA, the CDR3 is TGTGCCAGCAGCCGGACAGGCGGCGAGGAGCAGTACTTC.

The V call is TRBV7-3, the J call TRBJ1-4, with D perhaps TRBD1 (6 bases). Trimming pared 1 base from V and 5 bases from J, leaving 11 bases between. The CDR3 extends over 15 amino acids. In germline, CDR1 is SGHTA, CDR2 FQGTGA. The CDR3 nucleotides are TGTGCCAGCAGCTTAATGGGGGGGCCGAATGAAAAACTGTTTTTT. This encodes CASSLMGGPNEKLFF.

The rearrangement links TRBV7-2 to TRBJ2-1; 8 nucleotides align to TRBD2. The trim removed 1 base at V and 4 bases at J, leaving 6 bases unmatched. The CDR3 is made up of 16 amino acids. Germline V gene sequence: CDR1 SGHTA, CDR2 FQGNSA. CDR3 bases: TGTGCCAGCAGCTTAGTGGCGGGAGGTTGGTACAATGAGCAGTTCTTC. It translates to CASSLVAGGWYNEQFF.

This sequence joins TRBV6-5 and TRBJ2-6, with D perhaps given as TRBD1 or TRBD2 (5 bases each). Trimming left V 8 bases short and J 4 bases short, with 12 bases between. This CDR3 has 14 residues. Germline values: CDR1 MNHEY, CDR2 SVGAGI. The CDR3 DNA reads TGTGCCAGCGCCCCCGGGGCCGGGGCCAACGTCCTGACTTTC. Its translation: CASAPGAGANVLTF.

J is TRBJ2-7 and V is TRBV5-4; D gene uncertain. There are 14 residues in the CDR3. Per germline, CDR1 SGHNT and CDR2 YYREEE (reference sequence). Trimming pared 2 bases from V and 5 bases from J, leaving 14 bases between. The CDR3 sequence is CASSFWTRGHEQYF. In DNA form, the CDR3 reads TGTGCCAGCAGCTTTTGGACCCGCGGCCACGAGCAGTACTTC.

The CDR3, as DNA: TGTGCCAGCACCCCCGACGGCACCTACGAGCAGTACTTC. This codes for CASTPDGTYEQYF. V gene TRBV2 combines with J gene TRBJ2-7, with D unclear. In germline, CDR1 is SNHLY, CDR2 FYNNEI. Trimming removed 7 bases from V and 2 bases from J, with 12 bases in between. This CDR3 has 13 amino acids.

V usage is TRBV28 and J usage is TRBJ2-2; TRBD1 agrees at 9 bases. Germline V lookup: CDR1 MDHEN, CDR2 SYDVKM. The CDR3 is made up of 14 amino acids. Trimming removed 8 bases from V and 1 base from J; junction bases left unmatched: 2. This chain's CDR3 is CASHRGLNTGELFF. The CDR3 DNA follows: TGTGCCAGCCACAGGGGGCTGAACACCGGGGAGCTGTTTTTT.

The chain is built from TRBV29-1 and TRBJ2-2; D is possibly TRBD1 or TRBD2 (5 bases each). CDR3 length equals 13 residues. V shed 8 bases and J shed 1 base, with 11 bases lying between them. Per germline, CDR1 SQVTM and CDR2 ANQGSEA. This CDR3 is CSTRDQNTGELFF. The CDR3 DNA reads TGCAGCACGAGGGACCAGAACACCGGGGAGCTGTTTTTT.

The chain couples TRBV11-2 to TRBJ2-1; 8 positions agree with TRBD2. V lost 5 bases, J lost 4 bases, and 7 bases stayed unmatched. Per the germline V gene, CDR1 is SGHAT and CDR2 is FQNNGV. The CDR3 covers 15 residues. CDR3 nucleotide sequence: TGTGCCAGCAGCCCAAGCGGGGGAGTTTACAATGAGCAGTTCTTC. Encoded protein: CASSPSGGVYNEQFF. Using reference TRBV11-2 and TRBJ2-1 for the parts outside the CDR3, the full variable domain is EAGVAQSPRYKIIEKRQSVAFWCNPISGHATLYWYQQILGQGPKLLIQFQNNGVVDDSQLPKDRFSAERLKGVDSTLKIQPAKLEDSAVYLCASSPSGGVYNEQFFGPGTRLTVL.

This rearrangement joins TRBV5-1 to TRBJ2-7; TRBD1 agrees at 9 bases. The CDR3 has 13 amino acids. The J segment lost 6 bases and the V segment lost 4 bases, leaving 5 bases of the junction unmatched. CDR1 is SGHRS, CDR2 YFSETQ, per germline. CDR3 DNA: TGCGCCAGCAGCGCCGGGACAGGGTCCGAGCAGTACTTC. Encoded protein: CASSAGTGSEQYF.

The rearrangement joins TRBV9 to TRBJ1-1, with 7 bases matching TRBD1. This CDR3 comprises 15 residues. CDR1 and CDR2 (germline): SGDLS, YYNGEE. J lost 2 bases, V lost 0 bases, and 4 bases had no gene match. In nucleotides, the CDR3 is TGTGCCAGCAGCGTAGTGGCAGGGGGAAACACTGAAGCTTTCTTT. It is translated as CASSVVAGGNTEAFF.